This record concerns one T cell receptor (beta chain) sequence. The method was immunoSEQ multiplex PCR; TCRdb's version includes in-frame clones alone and lacks a portion of them. The sample gives some 380,000 clones, 70% to 85% of which show up once; approximately 1% is in the top ten. The data were obtained in a study of blood T cell repertoires in COVID-19. Whole-study context: PBMCs, B-cell-depleted T cells, or T cells were the source of the cDNA or gDNA that made up the material.

There are 14 residues in the CDR3. V was pared by 1 base and J by 0 bases, with 7 bases between. Germline loops: CDR1 LNHNV, CDR2 YYDKDF (reference sequence). The sequence derives from a human donor with acute or convalescent COVID-19. The donor label of this sample is uncertain. The J gene is TRBJ2-7, the V gene TRBV15; D is undetermined. The sample comprised peripheral blood. Written as DNA, the CDR3 is TGTGCCACCAGCAGAGTCGGCGGCTCCTACGAGCAGTACTTC. Residues: CATSRVGGSYEQYF. Together with reference TRBV15 and TRBJ2-7, the CDR3 gives the full variable domain: DAMVIQNPRYQVTQFGKPVTLSCSQTLNHNVMYWYQQKSSQAPKLLFHYYDKDFNNEADTPDNFQSRRPNTSFCFLDIRSPGLGDTAMYLCATSRVGGSYEQYFGPGTRLTVT.